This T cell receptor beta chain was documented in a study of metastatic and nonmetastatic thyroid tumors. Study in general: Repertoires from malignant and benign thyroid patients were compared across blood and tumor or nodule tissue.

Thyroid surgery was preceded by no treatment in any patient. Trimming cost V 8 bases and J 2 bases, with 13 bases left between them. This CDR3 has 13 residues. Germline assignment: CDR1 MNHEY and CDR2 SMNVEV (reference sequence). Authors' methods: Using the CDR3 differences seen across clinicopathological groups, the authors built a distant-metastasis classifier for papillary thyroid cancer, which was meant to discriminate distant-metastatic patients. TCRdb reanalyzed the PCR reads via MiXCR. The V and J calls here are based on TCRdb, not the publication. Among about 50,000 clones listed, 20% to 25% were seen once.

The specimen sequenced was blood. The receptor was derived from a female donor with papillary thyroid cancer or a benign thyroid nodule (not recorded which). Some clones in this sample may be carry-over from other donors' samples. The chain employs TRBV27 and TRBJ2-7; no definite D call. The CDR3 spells CASLNRSPYEQYF. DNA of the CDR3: TGTGCCAGCCTTAACCGGTCACCCTACGAGCAGTACTTC.